This T cell receptor beta chain originates from a study of graft-versus-host responses after intestinal transplantation. Sequencing used immunoSEQ multiplex PCR; TCRdb keeps in-frame clones, though not all of them. This sample carries under 140,000 clones, just under 95% of them seen once, and the ten largest clones take 0.4% to 0.55%. With regard to this clone: What it binds is not known.

The length of the CDR3 is 16 residues. V was pared by 0 bases and J by 6 bases, with 15 bases between. From germline, CDR1 is SGHDT and CDR2 YYEEEE. The chain joins TRBV5-6 to TRBJ1-4; possible D gene TRBD1, 5 bases. Material: unstimulated CD8+ T cells sorted from spleen or lymph node cells, obtained before intestinal transplant. The receptor's source is a human donor who received an intestinal transplant. The CDR3 DNA sequence: TGTGCCAGCAGCTTGGGCCAGGGAGGATGGGATGAAAAACTGTTTTTT. It translates to CASSLGQGGWDEKLFF.